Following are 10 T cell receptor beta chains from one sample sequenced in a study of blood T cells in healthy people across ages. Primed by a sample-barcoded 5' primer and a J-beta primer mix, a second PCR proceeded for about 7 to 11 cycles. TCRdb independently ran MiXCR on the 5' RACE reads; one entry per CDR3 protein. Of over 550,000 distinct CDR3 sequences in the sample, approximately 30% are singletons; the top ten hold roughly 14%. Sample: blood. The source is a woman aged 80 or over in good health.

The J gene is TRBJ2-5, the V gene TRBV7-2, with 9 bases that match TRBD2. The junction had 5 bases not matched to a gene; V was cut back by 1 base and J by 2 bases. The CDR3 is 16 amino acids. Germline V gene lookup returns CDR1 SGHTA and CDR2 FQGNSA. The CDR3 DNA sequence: TGTGCCAGCAGCTTAGATGGGGCGGGGGGGCAAGAGACCCAGTACTTC. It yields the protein CASSLDGAGGQETQYF.

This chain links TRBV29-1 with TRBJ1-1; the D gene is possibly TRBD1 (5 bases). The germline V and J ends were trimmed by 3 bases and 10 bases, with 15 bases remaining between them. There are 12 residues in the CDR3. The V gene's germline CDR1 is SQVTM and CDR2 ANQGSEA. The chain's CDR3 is CSVERQGDVAFF. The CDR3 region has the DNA TGCAGCGTTGAGCGGCAGGGAGATGTAGCTTTCTTT. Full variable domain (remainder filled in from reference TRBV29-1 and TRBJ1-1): SAVISQKPSRDICQRGTSLTIQCQVDSQVTMMFWYRQQPGQSLTLIATANQGSEATYESGFVIDKFPISRPNLTFSTLTVSNMSPEDSSIYLCSVERQGDVAFFGQGTRLTVV.

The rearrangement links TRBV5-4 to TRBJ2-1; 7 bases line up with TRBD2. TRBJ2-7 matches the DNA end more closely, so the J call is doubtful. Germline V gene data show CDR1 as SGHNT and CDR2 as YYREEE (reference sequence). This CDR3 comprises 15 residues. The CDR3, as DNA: TGTGCCAGCAGCGGCGGGACTAACTCCTACAATGAGCAGTACTTC. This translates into CASSGGTNSYNEQYF.

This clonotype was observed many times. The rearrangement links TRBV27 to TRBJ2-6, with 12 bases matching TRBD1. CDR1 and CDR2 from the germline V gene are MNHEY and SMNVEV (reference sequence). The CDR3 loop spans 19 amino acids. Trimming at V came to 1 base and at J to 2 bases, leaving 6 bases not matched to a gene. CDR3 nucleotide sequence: TGTGCCAGCAGTTTATTCCAGGGACAGGGGGCGGCTGGGGCCAACGTCCTGACTTTC. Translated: CASSLFQGQGAAGANVLTF.

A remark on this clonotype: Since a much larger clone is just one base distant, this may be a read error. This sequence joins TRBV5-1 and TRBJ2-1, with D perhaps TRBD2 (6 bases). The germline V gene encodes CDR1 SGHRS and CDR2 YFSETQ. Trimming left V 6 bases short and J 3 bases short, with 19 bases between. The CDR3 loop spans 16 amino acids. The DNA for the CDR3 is TGCGCCAGCAACAACATTCCGGGACTTCGCTACAATGAGCAGTTCTTC. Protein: CASNNIPGLRYNEQFF.

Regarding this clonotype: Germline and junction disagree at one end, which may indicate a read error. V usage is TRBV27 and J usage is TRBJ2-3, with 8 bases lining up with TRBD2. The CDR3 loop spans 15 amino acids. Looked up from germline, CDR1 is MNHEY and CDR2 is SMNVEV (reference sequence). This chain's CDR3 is CAGSLGLVATDTQYF. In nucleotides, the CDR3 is TGTGCCGGCAGTTTGGGACTAGTTGCCACGGATACGCAGTATTTT.

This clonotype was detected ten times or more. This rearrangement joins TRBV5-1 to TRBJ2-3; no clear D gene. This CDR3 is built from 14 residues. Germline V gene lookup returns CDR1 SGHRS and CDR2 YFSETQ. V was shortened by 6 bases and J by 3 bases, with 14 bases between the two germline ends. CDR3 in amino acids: CASKSPGLTDTQYF. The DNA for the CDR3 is TGCGCCAGCAAGTCCCCCGGGCTAACAGATACGCAGTATTTT.

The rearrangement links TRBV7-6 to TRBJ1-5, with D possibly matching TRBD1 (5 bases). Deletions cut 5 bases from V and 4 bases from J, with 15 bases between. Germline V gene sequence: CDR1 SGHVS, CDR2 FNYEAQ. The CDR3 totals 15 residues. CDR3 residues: CASSVGLGDNQPQHF. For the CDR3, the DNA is TGTGCCAGCAGCGTGGGACTCGGAGATAATCAGCCCCAGCATTTT.

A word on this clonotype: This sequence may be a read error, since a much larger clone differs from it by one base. The DNA for the CDR3 is TGTGCCAGCAGCTTACGGGACAATAGCAATCAGCCCCAGCATTTT. Translating gives CASSLRDNSNQPQHF. The chain recombines TRBV7-2 with TRBJ1-5, with a weak D call TRBD1 (6 bases). V lost 2 bases to trimming and J lost 0 bases, with 8 bases between them. CDR3 length: 15 amino acids. CDR1 and CDR2 (germline): SGHTA, FQGNSA.

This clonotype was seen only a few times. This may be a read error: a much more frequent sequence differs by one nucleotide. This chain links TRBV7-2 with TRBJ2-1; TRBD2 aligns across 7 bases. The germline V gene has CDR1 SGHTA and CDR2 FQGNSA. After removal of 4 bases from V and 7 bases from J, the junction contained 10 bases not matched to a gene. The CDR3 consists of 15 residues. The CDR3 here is CASSSGPAGRNEQFF. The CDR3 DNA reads TGTGCCAGCAGCTCAGGACCAGCGGGGCGGAATGAGCAGTTCTTC.